A single sample is the source of the 27 T cell receptor beta chains below, sequenced in a study of cytomegalovirus exposure and HLA in healthy donors. Amplification used 60 Vbeta primers and 13 Jbeta primers. The data were produced by immunoSEQ multiplex PCR, yet TCRdb's version contains in-frame clones alone and is incomplete. The table shows about 120,000 clones, with 75% occurring only once. Sequencing used PBMCs. The receptors were sampled from a woman in her thirties or forties in good health and CMV-seropositive.

This sequence joins TRBV5-1 and TRBJ1-5; 7 bases fit TRBD1. The CDR3 is 13 residues long. V shed 1 base and J 6 bases; nucleotides not matched to a gene: 1. Germline V gene data show CDR1 as SGHRS and CDR2 as YFSETQ. The CDR3 reads CASSLSGGQPQHF. In nucleotides, the CDR3 is TGCGCCAGCAGCTTGTCAGGGGGTCAGCCCCAGCATTTT.

The rearrangement uses TRBV6-5 and TRBJ2-7; D remains unclear. The CDR3 has 13 amino acids. Germline V gives CDR1 MNHEY, CDR2 SVGAGI. The ends were cut back, 6 bases at V and 1 base at J, with 10 bases in the middle. CDR3 loop: CASSLQRSYEQYF. CDR3 nucleotides: TGTGCCAGCAGCCTTCAGCGTTCCTACGAGCAGTACTTC.

The J gene is TRBJ1-2, the V gene TRBV30; D unresolved. The CDR3 is 14 residues long. Per germline, CDR1 GTSNPN and CDR2 SVGIG (reference sequence). V was trimmed by 3 bases and J by 5 bases, leaving 16 bases between them. CDR3 sequence reads: CAWRWGGSGYGYTF. The CDR3 bases are TGTGCCTGGAGGTGGGGAGGGAGTGGATATGGCTACACCTTC.

The chain recombines TRBV7-9 with TRBJ1-5; 10 bases are shared with TRBD1. The CDR3 has 15 amino acids. With 3 bases clipped from V and 6 bases from J, the junction kept 5 bases outside the gene matches. Germline V CDR1 and CDR2: SEHNR, FQNEAQ (reference sequence). The CDR3 sequence: CASSLGQGSGQPQHF. CDR3 DNA: TGTGCCAGCAGCTTGGGACAGGGGTCCGGTCAGCCCCAGCATTTT.

The J gene is TRBJ2-6, the V gene TRBV7-6; maybe TRBD1 (5 bases). Trimming shortened V by 8 bases and J by 0 bases, and 20 bases separated the two germline ends. This CDR3 has 18 residues. Germline assignment: CDR1 SGHVS and CDR2 FNYEAQ. CDR3 in amino acids: CASGSSPGLSSGANVLTF. CDR3 sequence (DNA): TGTGCCAGCGGCTCTAGTCCAGGGTTAAGCTCTGGGGCCAACGTCCTGACTTTC.

The rearrangement links TRBV11-1 to TRBJ2-1; TRBD2 aligns across 11 bases. J was trimmed by 8 bases and V by 4 bases; bases with no gene match: 10. The germline CDR1 and CDR2 sequences are SGHAT and FQDESV (reference sequence). CDR3 size: 16 residues. CDR3 bases: TGTGCCAGCAGCTCCAGACTAGCGGGGAGGGGCTATGAGCAGTTCTTC. This codes for CASSSRLAGRGYEQFF.

The gene calls are TRBV6-5 and TRBJ2-7; tentatively, D is TRBD2 (6 bases). Germline V gene lookup returns CDR1 MNHEY and CDR2 SVGAGI. With 4 bases removed from V and 9 bases from J, the gap between germline ends came to 22 bases. The CDR3 extends over 15 amino acids. This chain's CDR3 is CASSSAVPGTYPQYF. The CDR3 DNA reads as TGTGCCAGCAGTTCTGCGGTCCCTGGGACTTACCCGCAGTACTTC.

This chain uses TRBV28 with TRBJ2-2; 8 nucleotides agree with TRBD2. Trimming took 6 bases from V and 5 from J; bases not matched to a gene: 8. The CDR3 is 15 residues long. Germline CDR1 and CDR2: MDHEN and SYDVKM. CDR3 in DNA: TGTGCCAGCAGGATTACTAGCGGACGAACCGGGGAGCTGTTTTTT. It codes for CASRITSGRTGELFF. The full variable domain, in which reference TRBV28 and TRBJ2-2 provide the parts outside the CDR3, is DVKVTQSSRYLVKRTGEKVFLECVQDMDHENMFWYRQDPGLGLRLIYFSYDVKMKEKGDIPEGYSVSREKKERFSLILESASTNQTSMYLCASRITSGRTGELFFGEGSRLTVL.

The chain recombines TRBV6-5 with TRBJ1-2, with D unresolved. The CDR3 is 15 amino acids. In germline, CDR1 is MNHEY, CDR2 SVGAGI. Trimming cost V 6 bases and J 6 bases, with 20 bases left between them. Here the CDR3 reads CASRRREHRRDGYTF. DNA of the CDR3: TGTGCCAGCAGACGCCGGGAACATAGGAGGGATGGCTACACCTTC.

This chain uses TRBV7-2 with TRBJ1-5; unclear D gene. Germline lookup yields CDR1 SGHTA and CDR2 FQGNSA. V was shortened by 1 base and J by 3 bases, with 10 bases between the two germline ends. This CDR3 is 15 amino acids long. DNA for the CDR3: TGTGCCAGCAGCTTAGTATCTGAACTCAATCAGCCCCAGCATTTT. Encoded protein: CASSLVSELNQPQHF. Full variable domain (missing parts from reference TRBV7-2 and TRBJ1-5): GAGVSQSPSNKVTEKGKDVELRCDPISGHTALYWYRQSLGQGLEFLIYFQGNSAPDKSGLPSDRFSAERTGGSVSTLTIQRTQQEDSAVYLCASSLVSELNQPQHFGDGTRLSIL.

The chain is built from TRBV9 and TRBJ1-1; D might be TRBD1 (6 bases). The germline V gene encodes CDR1 SGDLS and CDR2 YYNGEE. The CDR3 length is 14 residues. Trimming took 3 bases from V and 2 from J, leaving 11 bases between them. For the CDR3, the DNA is TGTGCCAGCAGCGCCGGGACATTTAACACTGAAGCTTTCTTT. It specifies CASSAGTFNTEAFF.

The V and J genes are TRBV6-5 and TRBJ1-2, with TRBD1 as a possible D gene (5 bases). The CDR3 sequence is 16 residues long. Germline V CDR1 and CDR2: MNHEY, SVGAGI. Trimming took off 0 bases at V and 4 bases at J, with 15 bases between the two ends. CDR3 loop: CASSYSTTAGPYGYTF. The CDR3 nucleotides read TGTGCCAGCAGTTACTCGACGACAGCTGGGCCCTATGGCTACACCTTC.

The chain links TRBV7-9 to TRBJ1-1; the D gene is possibly TRBD1 (6 bases). Looked up from germline, CDR1 is SEHNR and CDR2 is FQNEAQ (reference sequence). The CDR3 loop spans 12 amino acids. V lost 7 bases and J 6 bases, leaving 12 bases between the germline ends. DNA for the CDR3: TGTGCCAGCACCCCAGGGGCGGCTGAAGCTTTCTTT. This translates into CASTPGAAEAFF.

This sequence joins TRBV9 and TRBJ2-1; 9 positions agree with TRBD2. CDR1 is SGDLS, CDR2 YYNGEE, per germline. The J segment lost 8 bases and the V segment lost 3 bases, leaving 9 bases of the junction unmatched. This CDR3 region has 15 residues. CDR3 sequence reads: CASSARTSASDEQFF. The CDR3 nucleotides are TGTGCCAGCAGCGCTCGGACTAGCGCCTCGGATGAGCAGTTCTTC.

The chain has TRBV7-2 and TRBJ2-7, with TRBD1 matching 9 bases. Germline V gene data show CDR1 as SGHTA and CDR2 as FQGNSA. Unmatched junction bases numbered 4, after V lost 8 bases and J lost 2 bases. This CDR3 is built from 13 residues. CDR3 region: CASRQGGTYEQYF. CDR3 sequence (DNA): TGTGCCAGCCGACAGGGGGGGACCTACGAGCAGTACTTC.

J is TRBJ1-2 and V is TRBV28, with D perhaps matching TRBD1 (6 bases). From germline, CDR1 is MDHEN and CDR2 SYDVKM. V was shortened by 8 bases and J by 3 bases, with 25 bases between the two germline ends. CDR3 size: 17 residues. This CDR3 reads CASSTRGGGGAYYGYTF. CDR3 sequence (DNA): TGTGCCAGCTCCACTAGAGGAGGGGGGGGCGCGTACTATGGCTACACCTTC.

The chain couples TRBV7-6 to TRBJ2-1; 11 bases align to TRBD2. Trimming cost V 8 bases and J 8 bases; bases outside gene matches: 14. This CDR3 has 16 amino acids. Per the germline V gene, CDR1 is SGHVS and CDR2 is FNYEAQ. The CDR3 nucleotides read TGTGCCAGCGGCCCACTAGCGGGAGACGGATCGGATGAGCAGTTCTTC. Translation gives CASGPLAGDGSDEQFF.

This clone was observed a handful of times. The chain couples TRBV30 to TRBJ2-7; D is possibly TRBD1 (5 bases). V dropped 5 bases and J dropped 6 bases, with 17 bases sitting between them. The CDR3 has 13 residues. Germline V gene sequence: CDR1 GTSNPN, CDR2 SVGIG (reference sequence). As DNA, the CDR3 is TGTGCCTGGGACAGCCAAGGTTCTCGCGAGCAGTACTTC. This sequence encodes CAWDSQGSREQYF.

The chain couples TRBV5-1 to TRBJ2-3; 7 bases align to TRBD1. The CDR3 length is 16 residues. Trimming cost V 4 bases and J 2 bases; bases outside gene matches: 10. Looked up from germline, CDR1 is SGHRS and CDR2 is YFSETQ. The CDR3 protein is CASSHTGTDFTDTQYF. In DNA form, the CDR3 reads TGCGCCAGCAGCCACACCGGGACAGACTTCACAGATACGCAGTATTTT.

The CDR3 region is CASSPGGTYSNQPQHF. Here the CDR3 DNA reads TGTGCCAGCAGTCCCGGAGGGACTTATAGCAATCAGCCCCAGCATTTT. The V call is TRBV27, the J call TRBJ1-5; TRBD1 might be the D (5 bases). CDR1 is MNHEY and CDR2 is SMNVEV in the germline V gene (reference sequence). The CDR3 extends over 16 amino acids. Trimming took 5 bases from V and 0 from J, leaving 14 bases between them.

Of note for this clone: Other nucleotide sequences from this sample produce the same CDR3. This chain connects TRBV11-2 to TRBJ1-5; 7 nucleotides match TRBD1. CDR1 is SGHAT, CDR2 FQNNGV, per germline. The CDR3 contains 15 residues. The V segment lost 1 base and the J segment 4 bases; nucleotides outside the gene matches: 4. The CDR3 sequence is CASSLGDRPNQPQHF. DNA of the CDR3: TGTGCCAGCAGCTTAGGGGACAGACCTAATCAGCCCCAGCATTTT.

V and J are TRBV7-7 and TRBJ2-5; TRBD1 aligns across 9 bases. V trimming: 3 bases; J trimming: 5 bases; junction bases outside the gene matches: 4. The germline V gene encodes CDR1 SSHAT and CDR2 FNYEAQ (reference sequence). The CDR3 is made up of 14 amino acids. The CDR3: CASSLGTGRETQYF. The CDR3 nucleotides read TGTGCCAGCAGCTTGGGGACAGGGCGGGAGACCCAGTACTTC.

The V call is TRBV30, the J call TRBJ1-1; D not certain. Between the trimmed V and J ends, which lost 1 base and 5 bases, there was a span of 5 bases. The CDR3 runs 11 residues. CDR1 GTSNPN and CDR2 SVGIG come from the germline V gene (reference sequence). The CDR3 nucleotides read TGTGCCTGGAGTGCGCTAACTGAAGCTTTCTTT. The encoded protein is CAWSALTEAFF.

This clone was observed a handful of times. The chain carries TRBV28 and TRBJ1-2; D might be TRBD1 (5 bases). V lost 6 bases, J lost 0 bases, and 20 bases lay in between. The CDR3 loop spans 17 amino acids. CDR1 MDHEN and CDR2 SYDVKM come from the germline V gene. In nucleotides, the CDR3 is TGTGCCAGCAGGGACACCCCACGAACAAACTCTAACTATGGCTACACCTTC. This codes for CASRDTPRTNSNYGYTF.

This clone was detected once. J is TRBJ1-3 and V is TRBV6-6; 10 positions agree with TRBD1. The CDR3 has 13 amino acids. Germline CDR1 MNHNY, CDR2 SVGAGI (reference sequence). Trimming removed 11 bases from V and 0 bases from J; junction bases left unmatched: 1. CDR3 nucleotides: TGTGCCGGGACAGGGGCCTCTGGAAACACCATATATTTT. Its protein is CAGTGASGNTIYF.

Here the CDR3 DNA reads TGTGCCAGCAGGGGCGAAGTGGAGACCCAGTACTTC. Translated: CASRGEVETQYF. The V call is TRBV2, the J call TRBJ2-5; D is ambiguous. This CDR3 comprises 12 residues. Germline V gives CDR1 SNHLY, CDR2 FYNNEI. V was shortened by 6 bases and J by 5 bases, with 10 bases between the two germline ends.

This sequence joins TRBV28 and TRBJ1-2; unclear D gene. CDR1 is MDHEN, CDR2 SYDVKM, per germline. The ends were cut back, 6 bases at V and 0 bases at J, with 14 bases in the middle. The CDR3 consists of 15 residues. The CDR3 here is CASSLGTDANYGYTF. In DNA form, the CDR3 reads TGTGCCAGCAGCTTAGGCACAGATGCTAACTATGGCTACACCTTC.